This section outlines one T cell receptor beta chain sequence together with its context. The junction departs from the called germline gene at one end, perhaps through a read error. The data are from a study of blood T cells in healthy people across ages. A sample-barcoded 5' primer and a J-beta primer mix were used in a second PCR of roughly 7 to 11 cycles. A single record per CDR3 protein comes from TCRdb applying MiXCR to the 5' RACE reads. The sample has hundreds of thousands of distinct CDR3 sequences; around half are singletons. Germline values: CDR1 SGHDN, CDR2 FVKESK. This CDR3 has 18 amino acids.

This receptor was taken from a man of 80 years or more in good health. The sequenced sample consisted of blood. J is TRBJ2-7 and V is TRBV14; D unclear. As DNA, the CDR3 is TGCGCCAGCAGCCCGGCCACCAGAGGACGAGCAGCTACCTACGAGCAGTACTTC. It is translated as CASSPATRGRAATYEQYF.